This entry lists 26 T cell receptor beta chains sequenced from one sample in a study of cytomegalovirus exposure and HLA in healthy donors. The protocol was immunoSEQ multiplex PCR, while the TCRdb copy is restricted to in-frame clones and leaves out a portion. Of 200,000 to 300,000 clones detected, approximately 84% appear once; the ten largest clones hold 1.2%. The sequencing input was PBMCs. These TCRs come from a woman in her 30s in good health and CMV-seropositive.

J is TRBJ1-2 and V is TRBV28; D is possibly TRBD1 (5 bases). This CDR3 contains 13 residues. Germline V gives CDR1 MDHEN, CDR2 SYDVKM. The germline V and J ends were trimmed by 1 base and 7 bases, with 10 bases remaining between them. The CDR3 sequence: CASSLSGIGGYTF. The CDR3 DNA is TGTGCCAGCAGTTTATCAGGGATCGGTGGCTACACCTTC.

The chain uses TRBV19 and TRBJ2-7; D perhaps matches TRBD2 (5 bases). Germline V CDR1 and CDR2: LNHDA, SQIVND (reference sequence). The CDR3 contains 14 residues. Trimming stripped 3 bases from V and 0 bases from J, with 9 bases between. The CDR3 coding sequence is TGTGCCAGTAGTATTGAAGCGGCCTCCTACGAGCAGTACTTC. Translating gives CASSIEAASYEQYF. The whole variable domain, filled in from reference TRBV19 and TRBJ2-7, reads DGGITQSPKYLFRKEGQNVTLSCEQNLNHDAMYWYRQDPGQGLRLIYYSQIVNDFQKGDIAEGYSVSREKKESFPLTVTSAQKNPTAFYLCASSIEAASYEQYFGPGTRLTVT.

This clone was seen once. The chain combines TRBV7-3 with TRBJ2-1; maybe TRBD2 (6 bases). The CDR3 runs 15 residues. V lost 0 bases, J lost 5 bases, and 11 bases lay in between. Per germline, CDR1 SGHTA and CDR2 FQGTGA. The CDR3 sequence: CASSLTSGTHNEQFF. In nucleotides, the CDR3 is TGTGCCAGCAGCTTAACGTCGGGGACTCACAATGAGCAGTTCTTC.

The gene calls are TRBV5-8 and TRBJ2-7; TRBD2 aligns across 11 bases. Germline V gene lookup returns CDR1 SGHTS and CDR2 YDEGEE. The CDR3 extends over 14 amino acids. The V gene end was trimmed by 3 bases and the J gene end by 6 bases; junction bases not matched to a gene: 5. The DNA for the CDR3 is TGTGCCAGCAGCTGGACTAGCGGGCTCTCCGAGCAGTACTTC. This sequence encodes CASSWTSGLSEQYF.

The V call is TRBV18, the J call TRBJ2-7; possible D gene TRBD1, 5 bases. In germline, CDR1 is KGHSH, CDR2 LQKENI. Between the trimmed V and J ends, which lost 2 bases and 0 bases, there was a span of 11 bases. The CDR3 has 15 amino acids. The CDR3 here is CASSPSAQGSYEQYF. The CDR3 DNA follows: TGTGCCAGCTCACCATCTGCTCAGGGCTCCTACGAGCAGTACTTC.

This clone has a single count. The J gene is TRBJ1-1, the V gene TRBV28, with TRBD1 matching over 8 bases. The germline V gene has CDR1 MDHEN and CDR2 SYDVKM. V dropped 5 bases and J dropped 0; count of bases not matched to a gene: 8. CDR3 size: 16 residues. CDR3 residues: CASSPMTGVMNTEAFF. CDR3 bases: TGTGCCAGCAGTCCAATGACAGGGGTCATGAACACTGAAGCTTTCTTT.

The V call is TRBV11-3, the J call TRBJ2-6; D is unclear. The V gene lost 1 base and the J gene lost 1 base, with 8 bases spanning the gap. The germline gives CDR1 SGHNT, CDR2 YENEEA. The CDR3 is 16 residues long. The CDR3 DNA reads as TGTGCCAGCAGCTTAGGACTCCGGTCTGGGGCCAACGTCCTGACTTTC. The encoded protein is CASSLGLRSGANVLTF.

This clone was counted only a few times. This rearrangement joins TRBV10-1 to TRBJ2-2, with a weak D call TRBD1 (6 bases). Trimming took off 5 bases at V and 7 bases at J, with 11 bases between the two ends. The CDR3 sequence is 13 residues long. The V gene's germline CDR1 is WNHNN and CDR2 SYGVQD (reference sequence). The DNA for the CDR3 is TGCGCCAGCAGTAAGACACAGGGCGGGGAGCTGTTTTTT. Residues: CASSKTQGGELFF.

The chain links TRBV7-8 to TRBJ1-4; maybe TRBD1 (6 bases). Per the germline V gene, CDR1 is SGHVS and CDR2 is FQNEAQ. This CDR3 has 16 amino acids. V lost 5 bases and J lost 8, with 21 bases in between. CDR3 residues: CASSASYRVTTEKLFF. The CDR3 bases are TGTGCCAGCAGCGCCTCCTACAGGGTAACGACGGAAAAACTGTTTTTT. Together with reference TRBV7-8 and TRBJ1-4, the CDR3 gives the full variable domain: GAGVSQSPRYKVAKRGQDVALRCDPISGHVSLFWYQQALGQGPEFLTYFQNEAQLDKSGLPSDRFFAERPEGSVSTLKIQRTQQEDSAVYLCASSASYRVTTEKLFFGSGTQLSVL.

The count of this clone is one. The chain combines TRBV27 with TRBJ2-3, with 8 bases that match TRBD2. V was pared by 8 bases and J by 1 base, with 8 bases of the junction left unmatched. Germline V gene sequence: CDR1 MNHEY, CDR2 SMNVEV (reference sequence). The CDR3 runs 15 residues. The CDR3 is CASSPIGGGTDTQYF. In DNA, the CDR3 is TGTGCCAGCTCGCCCATCGGGGGGGGCACAGATACGCAGTATTTT.

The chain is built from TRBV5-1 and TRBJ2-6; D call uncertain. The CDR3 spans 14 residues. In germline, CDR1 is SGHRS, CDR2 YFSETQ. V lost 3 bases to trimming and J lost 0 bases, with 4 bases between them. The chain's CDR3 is CASSSISGANVLTF. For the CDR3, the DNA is TGCGCCAGCAGCTCCATCTCTGGGGCCAACGTCCTGACTTTC. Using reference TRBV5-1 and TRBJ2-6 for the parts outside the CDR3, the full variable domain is KAGVTQTPRYLIKTRGQQVTLSCSPISGHRSVSWYQQTPGQGLQFLFEYFSETQRNKGNFPGRFSGRQFSNSRSEMNVSTLELGDSALYLCASSSISGANVLTFGAGSRLTVL.

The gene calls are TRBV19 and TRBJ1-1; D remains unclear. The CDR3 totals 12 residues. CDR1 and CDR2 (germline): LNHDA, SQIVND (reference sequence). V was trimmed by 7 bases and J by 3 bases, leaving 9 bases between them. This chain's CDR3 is CASTIGYTEAFF. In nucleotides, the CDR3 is TGTGCCAGTACTATCGGGTACACTGAAGCTTTCTTT. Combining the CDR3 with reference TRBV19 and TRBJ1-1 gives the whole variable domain DGGITQSPKYLFRKEGQNVTLSCEQNLNHDAMYWYRQDPGQGLRLIYYSQIVNDFQKGDIAEGYSVSREKKESFPLTVTSAQKNPTAFYLCASTIGYTEAFFGQGTRLTVV.

The CDR3 coding sequence is TGTGCCAGCAGTTACGGGGACAGGGTGGCCACTGAAGCTTTCTTT. It specifies CASSYGDRVATEAFF. V gene TRBV6-6 combines with J gene TRBJ1-1, with 9 nucleotides matching TRBD1. The CDR3 length is 15 residues. Trimming removed 2 bases from V and 4 bases from J; junction bases left unmatched: 5. Per germline, CDR1 MNHNY and CDR2 SVGAGI (reference sequence).

The CDR3 DNA reads TGTGCCAGCAGCTTTCCCCAAAAGCGGGACTCTGGAAACACCATATATTTT. This sequence encodes CASSFPQKRDSGNTIYF. The rearrangement links TRBV7-9 to TRBJ1-3; D remains unclear. The V end lost 3 bases, the J end lost 0 bases, and 15 bases lay between the germline ends. Germline V CDR1 and CDR2: SEHNR, FQNEAQ (reference sequence). This CDR3 spans 17 amino acids.

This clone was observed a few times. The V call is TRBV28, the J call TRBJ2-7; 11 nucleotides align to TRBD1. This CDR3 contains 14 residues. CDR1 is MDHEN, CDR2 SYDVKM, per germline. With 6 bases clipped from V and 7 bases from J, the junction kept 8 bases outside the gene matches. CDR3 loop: CASRSDRGRLEQYF. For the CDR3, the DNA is TGTGCCAGCAGGTCGGACAGGGGGCGTCTTGAGCAGTACTTC.

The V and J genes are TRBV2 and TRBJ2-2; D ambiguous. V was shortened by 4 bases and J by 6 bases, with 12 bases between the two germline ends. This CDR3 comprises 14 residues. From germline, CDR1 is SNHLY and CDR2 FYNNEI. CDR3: CASSVGTRAGELFF. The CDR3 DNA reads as TGTGCCAGCAGTGTCGGCACCCGGGCCGGGGAGCTGTTTTTT.

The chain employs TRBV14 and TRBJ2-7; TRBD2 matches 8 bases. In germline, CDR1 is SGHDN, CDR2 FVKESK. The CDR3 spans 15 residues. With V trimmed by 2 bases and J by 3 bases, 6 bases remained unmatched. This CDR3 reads CASSQPQAGVYEQYF. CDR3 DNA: TGTGCCAGCAGCCAACCTCAAGCGGGAGTCTACGAGCAGTACTTC.

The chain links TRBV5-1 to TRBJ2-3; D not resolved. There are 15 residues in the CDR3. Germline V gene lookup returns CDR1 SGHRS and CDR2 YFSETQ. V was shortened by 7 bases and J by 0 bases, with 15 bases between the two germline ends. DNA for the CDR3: TGCGCCAGCCAGGTTACAACGTTGAGCACAGATACGCAGTATTTT. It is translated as CASQVTTLSTDTQYF.

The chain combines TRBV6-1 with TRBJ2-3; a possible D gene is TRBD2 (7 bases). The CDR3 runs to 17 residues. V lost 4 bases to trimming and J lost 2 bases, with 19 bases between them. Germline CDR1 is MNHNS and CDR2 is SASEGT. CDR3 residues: CASSVKGGGTATDTQYF. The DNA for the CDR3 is TGTGCCAGCAGTGTGAAGGGGGGGGGAACAGCCACAGATACGCAGTATTTT.

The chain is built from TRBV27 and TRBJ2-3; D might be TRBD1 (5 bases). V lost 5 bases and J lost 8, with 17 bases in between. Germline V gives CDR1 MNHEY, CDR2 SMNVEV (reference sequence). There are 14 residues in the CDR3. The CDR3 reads CASSAVPYRSTQYF. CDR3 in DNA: TGTGCCAGCAGTGCCGTTCCTTACAGGAGTACGCAGTATTTT.

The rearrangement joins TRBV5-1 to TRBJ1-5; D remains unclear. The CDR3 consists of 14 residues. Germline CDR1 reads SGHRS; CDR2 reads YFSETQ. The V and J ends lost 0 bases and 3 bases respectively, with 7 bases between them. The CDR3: CASSLDTFNQPQHF. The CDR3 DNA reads TGCGCCAGCAGCTTGGACACCTTCAATCAGCCCCAGCATTTT.

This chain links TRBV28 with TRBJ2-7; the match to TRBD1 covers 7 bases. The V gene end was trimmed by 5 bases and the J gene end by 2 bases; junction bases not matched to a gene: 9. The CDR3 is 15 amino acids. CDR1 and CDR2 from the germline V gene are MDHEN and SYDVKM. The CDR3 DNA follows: TGTGCCAGCAGTCCCCAGACAGGGCCAACCTACGAGCAGTACTTC. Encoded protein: CASSPQTGPTYEQYF. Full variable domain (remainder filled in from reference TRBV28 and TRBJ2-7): DVKVTQSSRYLVKRTGEKVFLECVQDMDHENMFWYRQDPGLGLRLIYFSYDVKMKEKGDIPEGYSVSREKKERFSLILESASTNQTSMYLCASSPQTGPTYEQYFGPGTRLTVT.

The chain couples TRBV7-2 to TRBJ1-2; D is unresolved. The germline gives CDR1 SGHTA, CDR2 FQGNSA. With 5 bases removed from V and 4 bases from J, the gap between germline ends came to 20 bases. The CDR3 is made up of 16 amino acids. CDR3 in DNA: TGTGCCAGCAGCCTCCAACCCCGGGGATCCAGCTATGGCTACACCTTC. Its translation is CASSLQPRGSSYGYTF.

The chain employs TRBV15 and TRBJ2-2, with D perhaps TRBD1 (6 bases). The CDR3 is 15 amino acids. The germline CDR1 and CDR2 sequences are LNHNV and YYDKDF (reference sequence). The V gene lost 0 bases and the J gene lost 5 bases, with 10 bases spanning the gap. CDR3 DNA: TGTGCCACCAGCAGAGAATTCAGGGGTACCGGGGAGCTGTTTTTT. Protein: CATSREFRGTGELFF.

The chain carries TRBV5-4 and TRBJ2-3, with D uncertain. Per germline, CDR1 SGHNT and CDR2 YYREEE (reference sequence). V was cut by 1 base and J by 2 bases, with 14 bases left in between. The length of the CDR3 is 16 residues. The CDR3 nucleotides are TGTGCCAGCAGCTTGTTCCGCGCGGCCAACACAGATACGCAGTATTTT. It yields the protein CASSLFRAANTDTQYF.

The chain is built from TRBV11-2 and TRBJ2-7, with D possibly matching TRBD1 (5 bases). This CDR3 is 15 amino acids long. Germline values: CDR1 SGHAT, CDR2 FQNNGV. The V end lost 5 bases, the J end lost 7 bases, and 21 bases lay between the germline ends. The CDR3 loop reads CASSQNPAGMEEQYF. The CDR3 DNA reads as TGTGCCAGCAGCCAGAACCCAGCAGGGATGGAGGAGCAGTACTTC. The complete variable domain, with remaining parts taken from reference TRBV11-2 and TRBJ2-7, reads EAGVAQSPRYKIIEKRQSVAFWCNPISGHATLYWYQQILGQGPKLLIQFQNNGVVDDSQLPKDRFSAERLKGVDSTLKIQPAKLEDSAVYLCASSQNPAGMEEQYFGPGTRLTVT.